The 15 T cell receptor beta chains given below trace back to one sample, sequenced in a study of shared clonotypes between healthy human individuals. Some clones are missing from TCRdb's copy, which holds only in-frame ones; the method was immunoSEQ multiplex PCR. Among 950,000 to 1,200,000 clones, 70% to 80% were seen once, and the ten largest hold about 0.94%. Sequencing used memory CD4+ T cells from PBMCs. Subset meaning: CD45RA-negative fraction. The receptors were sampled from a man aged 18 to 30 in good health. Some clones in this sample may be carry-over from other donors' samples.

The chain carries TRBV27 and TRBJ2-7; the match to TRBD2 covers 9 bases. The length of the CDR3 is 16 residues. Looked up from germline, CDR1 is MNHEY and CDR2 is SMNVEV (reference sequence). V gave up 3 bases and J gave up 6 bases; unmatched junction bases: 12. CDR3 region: CASSFTSGLTVGEQYF. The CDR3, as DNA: TGTGCCAGCAGTTTTACTAGCGGGTTAACGGTGGGCGAGCAGTACTTC.

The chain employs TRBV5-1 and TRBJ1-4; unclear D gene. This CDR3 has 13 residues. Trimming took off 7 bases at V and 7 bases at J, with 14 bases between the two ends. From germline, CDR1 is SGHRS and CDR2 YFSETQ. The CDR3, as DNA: TGCGCCAGCTCCTATGTGGGTCCTGAAAAACTGTTTTTT. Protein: CASSYVGPEKLFF.

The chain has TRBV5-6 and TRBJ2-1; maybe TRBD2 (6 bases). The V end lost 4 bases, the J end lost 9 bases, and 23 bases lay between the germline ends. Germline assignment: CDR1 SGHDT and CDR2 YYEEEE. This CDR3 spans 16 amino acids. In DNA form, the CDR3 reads TGTGCCAGCAGCCCGGGGGACGCTATCTCTCTGTCTGAGCAGTTCTTC. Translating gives CASSPGDAISLSEQFF.

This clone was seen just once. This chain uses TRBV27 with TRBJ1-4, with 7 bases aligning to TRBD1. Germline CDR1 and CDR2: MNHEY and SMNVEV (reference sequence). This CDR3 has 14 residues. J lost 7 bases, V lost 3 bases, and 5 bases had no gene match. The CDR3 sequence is CASSFRGRGEKLFF. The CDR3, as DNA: TGTGCCAGCAGTTTTAGGGGGCGGGGTGAAAAACTGTTTTTT.

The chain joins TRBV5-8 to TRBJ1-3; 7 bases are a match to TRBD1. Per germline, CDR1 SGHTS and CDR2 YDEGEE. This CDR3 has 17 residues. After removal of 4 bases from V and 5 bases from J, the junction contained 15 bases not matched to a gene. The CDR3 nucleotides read TGTGCCAGCAGCACAGGGGTCTGGGGTGGGGGAAGAAACACCATATATTTT. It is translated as CASSTGVWGGGRNTIYF. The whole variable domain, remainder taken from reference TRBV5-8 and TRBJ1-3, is EAGVTQSPTHLIKTRGQQATLRCSPISGHTSVYWYQQALGLGLQFLLWYDEGEERNRGNFPPRFSGRQFPNYSSELNVNALELEDSALYLCASSTGVWGGGRNTIYFGEGSWLTVV.

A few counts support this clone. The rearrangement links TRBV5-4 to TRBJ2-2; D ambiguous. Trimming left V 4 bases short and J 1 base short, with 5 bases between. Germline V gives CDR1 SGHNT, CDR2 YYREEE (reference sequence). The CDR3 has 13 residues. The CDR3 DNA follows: TGTGCCAGCAGCGCCGAGAACACCGGGGAGCTGTTTTTT. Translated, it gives CASSAENTGELFF.

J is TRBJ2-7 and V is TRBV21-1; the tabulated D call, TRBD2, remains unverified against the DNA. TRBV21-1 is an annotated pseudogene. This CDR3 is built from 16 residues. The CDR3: CASSKVAGLTSDEQYF. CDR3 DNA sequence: TGTGCCAGCAGCAAAGTGGCGGGGCTCACCTCGGACGAGCAGTACTTC.

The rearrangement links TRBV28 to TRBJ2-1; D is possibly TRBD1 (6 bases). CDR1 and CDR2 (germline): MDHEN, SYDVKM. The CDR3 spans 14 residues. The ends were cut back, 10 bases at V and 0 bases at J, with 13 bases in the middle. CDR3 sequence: CATRGESSYNEQFF. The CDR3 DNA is TGTGCCACCAGGGGCGAAAGCTCCTACAATGAGCAGTTCTTC.

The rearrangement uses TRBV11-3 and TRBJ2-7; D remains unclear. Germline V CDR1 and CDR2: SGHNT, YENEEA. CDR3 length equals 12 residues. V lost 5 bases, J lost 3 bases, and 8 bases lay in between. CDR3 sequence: CASSLRDYEQYF. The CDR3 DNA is TGTGCCAGCAGCCTCCGAGACTACGAGCAGTACTTC. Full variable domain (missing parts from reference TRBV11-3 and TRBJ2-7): EAGVVQSPRYKIIEKKQPVAFWCNPISGHNTLYWYLQNLGQGPELLIRYENEEAVDDSQLPKDRFSAERLKGVDSTLKIQPAELGDSAVYLCASSLRDYEQYFGPGTRLTVT.

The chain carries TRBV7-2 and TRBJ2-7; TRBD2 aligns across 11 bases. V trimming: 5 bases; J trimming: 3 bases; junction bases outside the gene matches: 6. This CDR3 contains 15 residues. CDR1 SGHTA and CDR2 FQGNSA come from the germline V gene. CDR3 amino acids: CASSSIAGGDYEQYF. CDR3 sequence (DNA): TGTGCCAGCAGCAGTATAGCGGGAGGGGACTACGAGCAGTACTTC.

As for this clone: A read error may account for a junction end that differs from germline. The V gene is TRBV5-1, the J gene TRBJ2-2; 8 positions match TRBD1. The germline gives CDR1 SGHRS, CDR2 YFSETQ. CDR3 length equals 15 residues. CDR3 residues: CASTPGGGETGELVF. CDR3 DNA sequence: TGCGCCAGCACCCCAGGGGGCGGTGAGACCGGGGAGCTGGTTTTT. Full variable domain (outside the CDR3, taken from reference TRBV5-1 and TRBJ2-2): KAGVTQTPRYLIKTRGQQVTLSCSPISGHRSVSWYQQTPGQGLQFLFEYFSETQRNKGNFPGRFSGRQFSNSRSEMNVSTLELGDSALYLCASTPGGGETGELVFGEGSRLTVL.

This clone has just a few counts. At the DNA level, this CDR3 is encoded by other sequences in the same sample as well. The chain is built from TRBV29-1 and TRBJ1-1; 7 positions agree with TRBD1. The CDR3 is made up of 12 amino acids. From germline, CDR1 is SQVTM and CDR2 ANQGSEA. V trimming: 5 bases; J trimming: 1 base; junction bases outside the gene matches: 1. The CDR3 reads CSVHRGNTEAFF. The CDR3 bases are TGCAGCGTTCACAGGGGGAACACTGAAGCTTTCTTT.

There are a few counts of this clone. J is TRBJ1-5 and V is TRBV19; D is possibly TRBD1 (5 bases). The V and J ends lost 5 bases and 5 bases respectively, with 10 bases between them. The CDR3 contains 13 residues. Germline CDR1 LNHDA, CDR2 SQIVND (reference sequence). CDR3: CASSSGRDQPQHF. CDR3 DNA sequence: TGTGCCAGTAGTTCAGGGCGGGATCAGCCCCAGCATTTT.

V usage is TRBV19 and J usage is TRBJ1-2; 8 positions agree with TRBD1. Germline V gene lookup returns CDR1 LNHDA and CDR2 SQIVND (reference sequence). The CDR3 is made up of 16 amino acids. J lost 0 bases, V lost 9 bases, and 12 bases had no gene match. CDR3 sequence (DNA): TGTGCCAGCTTCCCTGGACAGGGCCGTACTAACTATGGCTACACCTTC. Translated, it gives CASFPGQGRTNYGYTF.

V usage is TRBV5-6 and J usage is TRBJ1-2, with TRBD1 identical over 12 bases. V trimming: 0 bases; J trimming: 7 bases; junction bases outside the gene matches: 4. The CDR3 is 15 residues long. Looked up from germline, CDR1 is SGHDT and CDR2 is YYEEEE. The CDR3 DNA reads TGTGCCAGCAGCTTGGTGGGACAGGGGGCGCCTGGCTACACCTTC. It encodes CASSLVGQGAPGYTF.